The present T cell receptor (beta chain) was sequenced within a study of blood T cell repertoires in COVID-19. The overall study: COVID-19 samples, acute and convalescent, were from the United States, Italy and Spain.

The authors' processing: Counts of nucleated cells, estimated from reference gene primer amplification, were obtained. The data were produced by immunoSEQ multiplex PCR, yet TCRdb's version contains in-frame clones alone and is incomplete. The V and J calls and clone size are taken from that table; D and trimming were inferred from the DNA. The table lists 120,000 or so clones, roughly 88% of them singletons. The CDR3 has 13 amino acids. Germline CDR1 MNHEY, CDR2 SVGAGI. V lost 2 bases and J 3 bases, leaving 8 bases between the germline ends. The chain combines TRBV6-5 with TRBJ2-7, with a tentative D call TRBD2 (6 bases). Sequencing used peripheral blood. The clonotype comes from a man between 50 and 59 years old with acute or convalescent COVID-19. This CDR3 is CASSYGGVYEQYF. Here the CDR3 DNA reads TGTGCCAGCAGTTACGGAGGGGTCTACGAGCAGTACTTC.